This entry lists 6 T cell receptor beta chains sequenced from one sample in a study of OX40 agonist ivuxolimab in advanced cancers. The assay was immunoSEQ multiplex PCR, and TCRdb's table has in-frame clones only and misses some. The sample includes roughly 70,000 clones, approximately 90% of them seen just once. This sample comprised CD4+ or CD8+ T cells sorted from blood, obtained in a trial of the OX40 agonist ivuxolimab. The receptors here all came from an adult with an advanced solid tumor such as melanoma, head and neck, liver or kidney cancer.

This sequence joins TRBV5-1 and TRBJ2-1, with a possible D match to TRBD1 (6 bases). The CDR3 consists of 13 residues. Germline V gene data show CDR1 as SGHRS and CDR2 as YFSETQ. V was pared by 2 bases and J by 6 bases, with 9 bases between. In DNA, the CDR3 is TGCGCCAGCAGCTTAACAGGGACCAATGAGCAGTTCTTC. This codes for CASSLTGTNEQFF.

The CDR3 spells CASSLGWTSPSYNEQFF. In DNA, the CDR3 is TGTGCCAGCAGCTTAGGATGGACTAGCCCCTCCTACAATGAGCAGTTCTTC. The chain joins TRBV7-6 to TRBJ2-1; 8 nucleotides agree with TRBD2. The junction had 5 bases not matched to a gene; V was cut back by 1 base and J by 0 bases. Germline values: CDR1 SGHVS, CDR2 FNYEAQ. This CDR3 has 17 residues.

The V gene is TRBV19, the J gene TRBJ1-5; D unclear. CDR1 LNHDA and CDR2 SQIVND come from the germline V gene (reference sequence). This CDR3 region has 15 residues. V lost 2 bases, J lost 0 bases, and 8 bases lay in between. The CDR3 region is CASSISDYSNQPQHF. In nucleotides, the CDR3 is TGTGCCAGTAGTATAAGCGATTATAGCAATCAGCCCCAGCATTTT.

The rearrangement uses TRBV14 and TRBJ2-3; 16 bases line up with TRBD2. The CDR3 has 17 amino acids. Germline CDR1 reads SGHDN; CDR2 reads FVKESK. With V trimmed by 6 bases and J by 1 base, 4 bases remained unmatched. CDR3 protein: CASSPGTSGRGTDTQYF. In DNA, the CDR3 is TGTGCCAGCAGTCCTGGGACTAGCGGGAGGGGCACAGATACGCAGTATTTT.

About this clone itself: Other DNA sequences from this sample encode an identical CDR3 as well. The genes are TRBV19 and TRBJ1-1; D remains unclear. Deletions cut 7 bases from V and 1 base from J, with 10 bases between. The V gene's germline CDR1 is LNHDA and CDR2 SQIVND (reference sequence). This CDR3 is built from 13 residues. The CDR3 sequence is CASTPGSNTEAFF. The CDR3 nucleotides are TGTGCCAGTACCCCCGGGTCGAACACTGAAGCTTTCTTT.

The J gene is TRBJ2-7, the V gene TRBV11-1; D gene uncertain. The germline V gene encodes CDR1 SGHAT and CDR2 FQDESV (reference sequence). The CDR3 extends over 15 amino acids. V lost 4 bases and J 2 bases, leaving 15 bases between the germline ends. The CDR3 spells CASSYFPSRAYEQYF. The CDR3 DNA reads TGTGCCAGCAGCTATTTCCCGTCCAGAGCCTACGAGCAGTACTTC.